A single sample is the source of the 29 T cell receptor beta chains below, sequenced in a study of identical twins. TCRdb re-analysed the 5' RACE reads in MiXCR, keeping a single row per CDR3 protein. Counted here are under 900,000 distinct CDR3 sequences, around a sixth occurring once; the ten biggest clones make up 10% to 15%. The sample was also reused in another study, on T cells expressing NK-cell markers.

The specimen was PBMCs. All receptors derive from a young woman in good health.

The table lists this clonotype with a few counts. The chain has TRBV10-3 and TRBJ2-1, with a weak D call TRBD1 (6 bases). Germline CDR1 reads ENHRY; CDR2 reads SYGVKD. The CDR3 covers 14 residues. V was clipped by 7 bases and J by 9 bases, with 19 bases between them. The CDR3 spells CAITREKGDAEQFF. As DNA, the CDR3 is TGTGCCATCACCAGAGAGAAGGGGGACGCTGAGCAGTTCTTC.

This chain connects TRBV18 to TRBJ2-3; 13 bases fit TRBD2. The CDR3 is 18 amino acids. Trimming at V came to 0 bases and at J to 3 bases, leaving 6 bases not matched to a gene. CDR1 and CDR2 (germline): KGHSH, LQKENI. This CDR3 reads CASSPPRGTSGTTDTQYF. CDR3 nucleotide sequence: TGTGCCAGCTCACCACCAAGAGGGACTAGCGGGACTACAGATACGCAGTATTTT.

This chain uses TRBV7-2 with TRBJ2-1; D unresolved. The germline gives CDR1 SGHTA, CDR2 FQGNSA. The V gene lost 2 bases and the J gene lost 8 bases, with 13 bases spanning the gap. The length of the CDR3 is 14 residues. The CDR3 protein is CASSLWLGIDEQFF. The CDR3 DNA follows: TGTGCCAGCAGCTTATGGCTAGGTATCGATGAGCAGTTCTTC.

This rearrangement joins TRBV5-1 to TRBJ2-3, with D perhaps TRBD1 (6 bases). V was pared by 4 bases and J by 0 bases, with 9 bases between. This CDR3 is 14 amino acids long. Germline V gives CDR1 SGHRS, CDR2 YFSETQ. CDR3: CASSQGPSTDTQYF. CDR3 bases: TGCGCCAGCAGCCAGGGGCCGAGCACAGATACGCAGTATTTT.

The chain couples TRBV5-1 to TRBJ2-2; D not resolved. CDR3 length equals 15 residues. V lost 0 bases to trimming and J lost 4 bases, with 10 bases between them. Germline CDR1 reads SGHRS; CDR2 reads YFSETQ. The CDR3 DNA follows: TGCGCCAGCAGCTTGGGATCGTGGGGCACCGGGGAGCTGTTTTTT. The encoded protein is CASSLGSWGTGELFF.

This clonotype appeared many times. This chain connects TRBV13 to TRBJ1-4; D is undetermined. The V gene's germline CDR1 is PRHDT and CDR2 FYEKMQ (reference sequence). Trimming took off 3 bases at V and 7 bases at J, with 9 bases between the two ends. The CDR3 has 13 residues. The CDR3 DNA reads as TGTGCCAGCAGCTTTGGTCAGTCTGAAAAACTGTTTTTT. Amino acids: CASSFGQSEKLFF.

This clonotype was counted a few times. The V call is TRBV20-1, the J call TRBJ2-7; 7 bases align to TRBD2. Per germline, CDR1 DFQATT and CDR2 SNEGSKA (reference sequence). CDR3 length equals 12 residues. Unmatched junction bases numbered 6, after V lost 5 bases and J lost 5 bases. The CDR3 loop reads CSAPGTIHEQYF. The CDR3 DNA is TGCAGTGCTCCCGGGACTATCCACGAGCAGTACTTC.

CDR3 protein: CSASGPGAGNIQYF. For the CDR3, the DNA is TGCAGTGCTAGCGGTCCGGGAGCGGGAAACATTCAGTACTTC. The V and J genes are TRBV20-1 and TRBJ2-4, with D perhaps matching TRBD2 (6 bases). This CDR3 is built from 14 residues. Germline CDR1 DFQATT, CDR2 SNEGSKA (reference sequence). Trimming shortened V by 3 bases and J by 6 bases, and 15 bases separated the two germline ends.

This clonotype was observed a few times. CDR3 bases: TGCAGCGTTCGGACAGGCAACCCGAACACTGAAGCTTTCTTT. As protein: CSVRTGNPNTEAFF. This chain joins TRBV29-1 and TRBJ1-1; TRBD1 agrees at 7 bases. CDR3 length equals 14 residues. Germline CDR1 is SQVTM and CDR2 is ANQGSEA. Losses at the gene ends were 5 bases for V and 1 base for J; bases not matched to a gene: 7.

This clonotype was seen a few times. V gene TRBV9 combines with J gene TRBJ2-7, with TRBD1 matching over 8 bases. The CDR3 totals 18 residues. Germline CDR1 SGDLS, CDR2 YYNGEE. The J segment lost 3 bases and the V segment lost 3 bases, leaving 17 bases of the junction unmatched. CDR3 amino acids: CASSAEGPGDRPYYEQYF. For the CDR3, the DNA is TGTGCCAGCAGCGCGGAGGGGCCAGGGGACAGGCCTTACTACGAGCAGTACTTC.

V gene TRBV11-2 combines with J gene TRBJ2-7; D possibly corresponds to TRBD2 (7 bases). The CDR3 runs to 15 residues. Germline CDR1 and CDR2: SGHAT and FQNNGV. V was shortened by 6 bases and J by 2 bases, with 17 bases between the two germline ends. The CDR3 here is CASSPTGGSPYEQYF. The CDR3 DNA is TGTGCCAGCAGTCCGACGGGGGGCAGCCCCTACGAGCAGTACTTC.

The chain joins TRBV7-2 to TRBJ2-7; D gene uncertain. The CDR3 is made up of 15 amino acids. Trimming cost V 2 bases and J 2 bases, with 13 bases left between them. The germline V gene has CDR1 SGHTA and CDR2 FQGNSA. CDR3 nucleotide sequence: TGTGCCAGCAGCTTAAATGCGCAGAGAACCTACGAGCAGTACTTC. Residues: CASSLNAQRTYEQYF.

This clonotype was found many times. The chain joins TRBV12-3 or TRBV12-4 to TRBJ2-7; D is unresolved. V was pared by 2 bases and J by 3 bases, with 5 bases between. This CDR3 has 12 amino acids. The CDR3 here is CASSLSLYEQYF. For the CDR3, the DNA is TGTGCCAGCAGTTTATCCCTCTACGAGCAGTACTTC.

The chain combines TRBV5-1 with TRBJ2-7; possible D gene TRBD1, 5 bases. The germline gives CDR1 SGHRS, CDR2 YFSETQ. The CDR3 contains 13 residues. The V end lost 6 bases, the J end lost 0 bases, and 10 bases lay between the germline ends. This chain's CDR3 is CASNFQGSYEQYF. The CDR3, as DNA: TGCGCCAGCAACTTTCAGGGCTCCTACGAGCAGTACTTC.

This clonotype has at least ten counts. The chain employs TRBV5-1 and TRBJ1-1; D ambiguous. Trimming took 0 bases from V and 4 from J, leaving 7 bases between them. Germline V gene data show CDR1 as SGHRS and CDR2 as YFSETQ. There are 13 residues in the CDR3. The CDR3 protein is CASSLERPTEAFF. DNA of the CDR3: TGCGCCAGCAGCTTGGAGAGACCCACTGAAGCTTTCTTT. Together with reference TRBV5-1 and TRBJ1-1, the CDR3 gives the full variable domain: KAGVTQTPRYLIKTRGQQVTLSCSPISGHRSVSWYQQTPGQGLQFLFEYFSETQRNKGNFPGRFSGRQFSNSRSEMNVSTLELGDSALYLCASSLERPTEAFFGQGTRLTVV.

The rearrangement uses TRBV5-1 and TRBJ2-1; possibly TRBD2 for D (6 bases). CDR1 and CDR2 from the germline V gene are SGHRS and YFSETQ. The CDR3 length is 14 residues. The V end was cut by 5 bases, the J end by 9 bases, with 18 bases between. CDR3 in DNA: TGCGCCAGCAGGGCGGGGCCCGTATTCGGTGAGCAGTTCTTC. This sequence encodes CASRAGPVFGEQFF.

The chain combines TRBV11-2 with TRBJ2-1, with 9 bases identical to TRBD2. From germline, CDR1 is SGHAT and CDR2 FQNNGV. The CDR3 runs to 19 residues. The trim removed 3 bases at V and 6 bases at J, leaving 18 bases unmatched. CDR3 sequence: CASSFRGIAGAVTFNEQFF. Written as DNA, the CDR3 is TGTGCCAGCAGCTTCAGAGGCATAGCGGGGGCCGTGACCTTCAATGAGCAGTTCTTC.

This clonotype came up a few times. CDR3 loop: CAISDSAGELFF. For the CDR3, the DNA is TGTGCCATCAGTGATTCTGCCGGGGAGCTGTTTTTT. The chain recombines TRBV10-3 with TRBJ2-2; D is undetermined. Deletions cut 3 bases from V and 6 bases from J, with 5 bases between. CDR1 and CDR2 (germline): ENHRY, SYGVKD. CDR3 size: 12 residues.

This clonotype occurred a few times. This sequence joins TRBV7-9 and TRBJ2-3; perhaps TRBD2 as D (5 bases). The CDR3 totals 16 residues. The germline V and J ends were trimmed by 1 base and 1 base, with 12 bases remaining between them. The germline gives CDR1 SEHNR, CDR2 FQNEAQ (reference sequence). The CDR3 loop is CASSLGRDHRTDTQYF. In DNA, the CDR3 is TGTGCCAGCAGCTTAGGTCGGGATCACCGCACAGATACGCAGTATTTT.

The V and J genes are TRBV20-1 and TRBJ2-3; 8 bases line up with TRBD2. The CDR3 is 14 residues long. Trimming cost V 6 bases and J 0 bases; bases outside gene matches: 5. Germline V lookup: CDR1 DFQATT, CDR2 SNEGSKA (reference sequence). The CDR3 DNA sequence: TGCAGTGCCATCAGCGGGGGTAGCACAGATACGCAGTATTTT. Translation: CSAISGGSTDTQYF.

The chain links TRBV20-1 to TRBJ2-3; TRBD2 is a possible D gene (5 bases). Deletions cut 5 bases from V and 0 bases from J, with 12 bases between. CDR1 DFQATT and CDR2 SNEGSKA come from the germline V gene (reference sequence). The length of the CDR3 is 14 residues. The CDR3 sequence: CSARPAVSTDTQYF. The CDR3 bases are TGCAGTGCTCGCCCAGCGGTGAGCACAGATACGCAGTATTTT.

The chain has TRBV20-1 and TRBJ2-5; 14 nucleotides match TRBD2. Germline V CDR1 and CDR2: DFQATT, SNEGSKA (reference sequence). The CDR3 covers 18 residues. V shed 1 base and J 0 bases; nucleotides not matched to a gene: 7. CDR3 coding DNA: TGCAGTGCTAGAGGACTAGCGGGAGGGTTCTTATACCAAGAGACCCAGTACTTC. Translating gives CSARGLAGGFLYQETQYF.

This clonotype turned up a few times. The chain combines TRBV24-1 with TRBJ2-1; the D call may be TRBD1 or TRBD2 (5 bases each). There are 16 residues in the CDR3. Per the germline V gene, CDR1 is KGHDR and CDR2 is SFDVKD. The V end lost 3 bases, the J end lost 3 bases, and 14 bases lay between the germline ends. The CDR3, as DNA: TGTGCCACCAGTGATACAACAGGCCGGGACTACAATGAGCAGTTCTTC. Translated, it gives CATSDTTGRDYNEQFF.

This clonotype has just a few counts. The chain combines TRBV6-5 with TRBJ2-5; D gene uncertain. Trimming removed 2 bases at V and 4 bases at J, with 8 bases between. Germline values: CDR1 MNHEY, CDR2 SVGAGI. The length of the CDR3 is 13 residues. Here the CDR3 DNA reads TGTGCCAGCAGTTACGTAGCACGAGAGACCCAGTACTTC. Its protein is CASSYVARETQYF.

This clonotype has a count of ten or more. The DNA of the CDR3 is TGTGCCAGCAGCTATCGACCGAATGAAGCTTTCTTT. It specifies CASSYRPNEAFF. The chain couples TRBV12-3 or TRBV12-4 to TRBJ1-1; D gene unclear. V was cut by 6 bases and J by 7 bases, with 12 bases left in between. CDR3 length: 12 amino acids.

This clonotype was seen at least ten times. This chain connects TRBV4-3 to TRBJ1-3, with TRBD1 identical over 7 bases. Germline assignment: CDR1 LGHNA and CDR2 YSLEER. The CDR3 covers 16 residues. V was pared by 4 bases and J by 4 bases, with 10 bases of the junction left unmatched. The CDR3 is CASSRETGLLGNTIYF. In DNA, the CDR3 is TGCGCCAGCAGCCGAGAGACAGGGCTTTTGGGAAACACCATATATTTT.

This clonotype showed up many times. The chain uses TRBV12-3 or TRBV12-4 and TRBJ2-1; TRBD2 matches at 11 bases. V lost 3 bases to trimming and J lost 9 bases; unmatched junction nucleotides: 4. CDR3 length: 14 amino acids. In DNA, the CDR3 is TGTGCCAGCAGTTTCGCACTAGCGGGAGTTGAGCAGTTCTTC. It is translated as CASSFALAGVEQFF.

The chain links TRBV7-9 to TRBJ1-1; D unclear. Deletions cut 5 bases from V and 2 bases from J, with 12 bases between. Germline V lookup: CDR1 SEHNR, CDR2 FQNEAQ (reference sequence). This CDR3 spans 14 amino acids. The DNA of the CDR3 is TGTGCCAGCAGCCTTATGGTAGGAAACACTGAAGCTTTCTTT. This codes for CASSLMVGNTEAFF.

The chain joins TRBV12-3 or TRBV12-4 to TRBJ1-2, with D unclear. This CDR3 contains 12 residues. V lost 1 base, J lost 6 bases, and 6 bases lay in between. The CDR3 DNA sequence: TGTGCCAGCAGTTTAGTCTCAGATGGCTACACCTTC. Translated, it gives CASSLVSDGYTF.